This TCR beta chain comes out of a study of cytomegalovirus exposure and HLA in healthy donors. The ends lost 9 bases at V and 14 bases at J; junction bases unmatched: 18. Per germline, CDR1 SGHRS and CDR2 YFSETQ. CDR3 size: 14 residues. Primers for the PCR totalled 60 Vbeta and 13 Jbeta. Profiling relied on immunoSEQ multiplex PCR, and the TCRdb table lists in-frame clones only, not all of them. The repertoire has approximately 130,000 clones, around 82% of them found once; the top ten carry 1% to 1.5%. The rearrangement joins TRBV5-1 to TRBJ2-4; the match to TRBD1 covers 9 bases. This sequence was found in a man between 45 and 60 years old in good health and CMV-seronegative. Sequenced material: PBMCs. The CDR3 DNA reads as TGCGCCACCAAGTCGGGCGACAGGGGGGCTCGGGAGTACTTC. This sequence encodes CATKSGDRGAREYF.